The rows below give T cell receptor beta chains drawn from one sample of a study of blood T cell repertoires in COVID-19. Method: immunoSEQ multiplex PCR; TCRdb's copy keeps in-frame clones and lacks some. The table lists a few hundred thousand clones, 82% of them singletons, with about 3.4% in the top ten. Input material: peripheral blood. The receptors shown here come from a woman between 18 and 29 years old with acute or convalescent COVID-19. The CDR3 runs from the conserved cysteine through the conserved F or W. A D gene is named only where the DNA matches it firmly. Clone sizes are given selectively: once, few, many, or a class where the clone is expanded.

CDR3 protein: CASRSRDRGPEKLFF; CDR3 DNA: TGCGCCAGCAGAAGCCGGGACAGGGGGCCTGAAAAACTGTTTTTT; D gene: TRBD1; J gene: TRBJ1-4; clone size: few; V gene: TRBV5-1
CDR3 protein: CASSQEAGRPYEQYF; CDR3 DNA: TGCGCCAGCAGCCAAGAGGCGGGGCGACCCTACGAGCAGTACTTC; D gene: -; J gene: TRBJ2-7; clone size: -; V gene: TRBV4-3
CDR3 protein: CASSVGGSGEQFF; CDR3 DNA: TGTGCCAGCAGCGTTGGGGGTAGCGGCGAGCAGTTCTTC; D gene: -; J gene: TRBJ2-1; clone size: -; V gene: TRBV9
CDR3 protein: CASSDGQGLSQPQHF; CDR3 DNA: TGTGCCAGCAGTGACGGACAGGGTTTAAGCCAGCCCCAGCATTTT; D gene: TRBD1; J gene: TRBJ1-5; clone size: many; V gene: TRBV6-1
CDR3 protein: CASSLGQGLANSPLHF; CDR3 DNA: TGTGCCAGCAGCTTAGGGCAGGGCTTAGCAAATTCACCCCTCCACTTT; D gene: -; J gene: TRBJ1-6; clone size: -; V gene: TRBV7-6
CDR3 protein: CASSQDRIAAFF; CDR3 DNA: TGTGCCAGCAGCCAAGACAGAATTGCAGCTTTCTTT; D gene: -; J gene: TRBJ1-1; clone size: many; V gene: TRBV11-2
CDR3 protein: CAWGHDSLNQPQHF; CDR3 DNA: TGTGCCTGGGGACACGACAGTCTCAATCAGCCCCAGCATTTT; D gene: -; J gene: TRBJ1-5; clone size: -; V gene: TRBV30
CDR3 protein: CASSAAGLAEAFF; CDR3 DNA: TGTGCCAGCAGCGCGGCTGGTTTAGCTGAAGCTTTCTTT; D gene: -; J gene: TRBJ1-1; clone size: -; V gene: TRBV7-9
CDR3 protein: CASSATGTGSSNEQFF; CDR3 DNA: TGTGCCAGCAGCGCCACCGGGACAGGGTCGAGCAATGAGCAGTTCTTC; D gene: TRBD1; J gene: TRBJ2-1; clone size: -; V gene: TRBV5-5
CDR3 protein: CASSARRGGSEKLFF; CDR3 DNA: TGTGCCAGTAGTGCCCGCCGGGGGGGGAGCGAAAAACTGTTTTTT; D gene: -; J gene: TRBJ1-4; clone size: -; V gene: TRBV19
CDR3 protein: CASSLPSGSLSYEQYF; CDR3 DNA: TGTGCCAGCAGCTTGCCCAGCGGCAGCTTATCCTACGAGCAGTACTTC; D gene: -; J gene: TRBJ2-7; clone size: -; V gene: TRBV5-5
CDR3 protein: CSVEGPGGGHGYTF; CDR3 DNA: TGCAGCGTTGAGGGGCCAGGGGGCGGTCATGGCTACACCTTC; D gene: TRBD1; J gene: TRBJ1-2; clone size: -; V gene: TRBV29-1
CDR3 protein: CASSTWQGAQGVVNTEAFF; CDR3 DNA: TGTGCCAGCAGTACCTGGCAGGGAGCTCAGGGGGTTGTGAACACTGAAGCTTTCTTT; D gene: TRBD1; J gene: TRBJ1-1; clone size: once; V gene: TRBV27
CDR3 protein: CASSRQGPTEAFF; CDR3 DNA: TGTGCCAGCAGTAGACAGGGCCCCACTGAAGCTTTCTTT; D gene: TRBD1; J gene: TRBJ1-1; clone size: -; V gene: TRBV6-2/TRBV6-3
CDR3 protein: CASRRDRTNEQFF; CDR3 DNA: TGTGCCAGCAGGCGCGACAGGACCAATGAGCAGTTCTTC; D gene: -; J gene: TRBJ2-1; clone size: once; V gene: TRBV14
CDR3 protein: CASSPQGGNAGELFF; CDR3 DNA: TGTGCCAGCAGCCCCCAGGGCGGGAATGCCGGGGAGCTGTTTTTT; D gene: -; J gene: TRBJ2-2; clone size: -; V gene: TRBV3-1/TRBV3-2
CDR3 protein: CASSPSRDSDTQYF; CDR3 DNA: TGTGCCAGCAGCCCCTCGCGGGACTCAGATACGCAGTATTTT; D gene: -; J gene: TRBJ2-3; clone size: -; V gene: TRBV21-1
CDR3 protein: CASSEEGIGTNFYEQYF; CDR3 DNA: TGTGCCAGCAGTGAGGAGGGAATCGGGACTAACTTCTACGAGCAGTACTTC; D gene: TRBD2; J gene: TRBJ2-7; clone size: -; V gene: TRBV25-1
CDR3 protein: CASSLVRAGSYNEQFF; CDR3 DNA: TGTGCCAGCAGCTTGGTCCGAGCGGGGTCGTACAATGAGCAGTTCTTC; D gene: TRBD2; J gene: TRBJ2-1; clone size: -; V gene: TRBV5-8
CDR3 protein: CASSQSTGGVGDTQYF; CDR3 DNA: TGTGCCAGCAGCCAGTCGACAGGGGGCGTGGGAGATACGCAGTATTTT; D gene: TRBD1; J gene: TRBJ2-3; clone size: once; V gene: TRBV3-1/TRBV3-2
CDR3 protein: CASSPLRGQGRSPLHF; CDR3 DNA: TGTGCCAGCAGCCCGCTGCGGGGACAGGGGCGATCACCCCTCCACTTT; D gene: TRBD1; J gene: TRBJ1-6; clone size: few; V gene: TRBV27
CDR3 protein: CASSPQGQGLRGYTF; CDR3 DNA: TGTGCCAGCAGCCCCCAGGGGCAGGGGCTGAGAGGCTACACCTTC; D gene: -; J gene: TRBJ1-2; clone size: -; V gene: TRBV11-2
CDR3 protein: CAKGARTSYEQYF; CDR3 DNA: TGCGCCAAAGGGGCCCGGACTAGTTACGAGCAGTACTTC; D gene: TRBD2; J gene: TRBJ2-7; clone size: once; V gene: TRBV10-1
CDR3 protein: CASSVNPEQGANYGYTF; CDR3 DNA: TGTGCCAGCAGCGTAAACCCCGAACAGGGGGCCAACTATGGCTACACCTTC; D gene: TRBD1; J gene: TRBJ1-2; clone size: -; V gene: TRBV9
CDR3 protein: CASSFLGDLGTEAFF; CDR3 DNA: TGCGCCAGCAGCTTCTTGGGGGACTTAGGCACTGAAGCTTTCTTT; D gene: -; J gene: TRBJ1-1; clone size: once; V gene: TRBV5-1
CDR3 protein: CASSQDPRTRRQYF; CDR3 DNA: TGTGCCAGCAGCCAAGATCCACGGACTAGACGGCAGTACTTC; D gene: TRBD2; J gene: TRBJ2-7; clone size: -; V gene: TRBV14
CDR3 protein: CASGEGTGDEQYF; CDR3 DNA: TGTGCCAGCGGGGAGGGGACAGGGGACGAGCAGTACTTC; D gene: TRBD1; J gene: TRBJ2-7; clone size: -; V gene: TRBV18
CDR3 protein: CASSVESGRPLHF; CDR3 DNA: TGTGCCAGCAGCGTAGAGAGTGGGCGTCCCCTCCACTTT; D gene: -; J gene: TRBJ1-6; clone size: -; V gene: TRBV9
CDR3 protein: CASSPMTSGRGTYNEQFF; CDR3 DNA: TGTGCCAGCTCCCCTATGACTAGCGGGAGGGGAACGTACAATGAGCAGTTCTTC; D gene: TRBD2; J gene: TRBJ2-1; clone size: -; V gene: TRBV18
CDR3 protein: CASSSGTSETNEQYF; CDR3 DNA: TGTGCCAGCAGCTCGGGGACTAGCGAAACGAACGAGCAGTACTTC; D gene: TRBD2; J gene: TRBJ2-7; clone size: -; V gene: TRBV5-8
CDR3 protein: CASSIGGHFSYEQYF; CDR3 DNA: TGTGCCAGTAGTATAGGGGGACACTTCTCCTACGAGCAGTACTTC; D gene: -; J gene: TRBJ2-7; clone size: few; V gene: TRBV19
CDR3 protein: CASSTTTRAGLGFEQYF; CDR3 DNA: TGTGCCAGCAGCACAACCACGAGAGCGGGACTCGGGTTCGAGCAGTACTTC; D gene: TRBD2; J gene: TRBJ2-7; clone size: -; V gene: TRBV5-8
CDR3 protein: CASSPHRLAGVGETQYF; CDR3 DNA: TGCGCCAGCAGCCCTCATCGGCTAGCGGGAGTTGGGGAGACCCAGTACTTC; D gene: TRBD2; J gene: TRBJ2-5; clone size: -; V gene: TRBV10-1
CDR3 protein: CASSLGLAGAQETQYF; CDR3 DNA: TGCGCCAGCAGCTTGGGACTAGCGGGGGCACAAGAGACCCAGTACTTC; D gene: TRBD2; J gene: TRBJ2-5; clone size: -; V gene: TRBV5-1
CDR3 protein: CASSTPRGRGSTDTQYF; CDR3 DNA: TGCGCCAGCAGCACCCCCCGAGGGCGGGGTAGCACAGATACGCAGTATTTT; D gene: -; J gene: TRBJ2-3; clone size: -; V gene: TRBV5-1
CDR3 protein: CAIGQSPSEAFF; CDR3 DNA: TGTGCCATTGGACAGAGCCCTTCTGAAGCTTTCTTT; D gene: -; J gene: TRBJ1-1; clone size: -; V gene: TRBV10-3
CDR3 protein: CASRLEGNTGELFF; CDR3 DNA: TGTGCCAGCAGGCTAGAGGGGAACACCGGGGAGCTGTTTTTT; D gene: -; J gene: TRBJ2-2; clone size: once; V gene: TRBV7-9
CDR3 protein: CASSLLANVNEQFF; CDR3 DNA: TGTGCCAGCAGCCTCCTAGCCAACGTAAATGAGCAGTTCTTC; D gene: -; J gene: TRBJ2-1; clone size: -; V gene: TRBV7-9
CDR3 protein: CASRWGGNSDTQYF; CDR3 DNA: TGTGCCAGCAGATGGGGCGGGAACTCAGATACGCAGTATTTT; D gene: -; J gene: TRBJ2-3; clone size: -; V gene: TRBV28
CDR3 protein: CASSPSAGQGRGKEKLFF; CDR3 DNA: TGTGCCAGCAGCCCCTCAGCGGGACAGGGTAGAGGCAAGGAAAAACTGTTTTTT; D gene: TRBD1; J gene: TRBJ1-4; clone size: -; V gene: TRBV13